This is a list of T cell receptor beta chains from one sample in a study of blood T cell repertoires in COVID-19. TCRdb keeps only in-frame clones here, not all; method: immunoSEQ multiplex PCR. In the table there are about 190,000 clones, around 84% of which are singletons. Sequencing was done on a sample of peripheral blood. All receptors derive from a man younger than 40 with active or convalescent COVID-19. CDR3s include the opening cysteine and the closing phenylalanine or tryptophan. A D gene is named only where the DNA matches it firmly. Some rows have no size entry. The others give once, few or many, or a class for an expanded clone.

J gene	clone size	V gene	CDR3 length	D gene	CDR3 protein	CDR3 DNA
TRBJ2-5	-	TRBV7-9	15	-	CASTVERGGQETQYF	TGTGCCAGCACCGTTGAAAGGGGTGGGCAAGAGACCCAGTACTTC
TRBJ2-2	-	TRBV6-4	14	TRBD1	CASSRTGNTGELFF	TGTGCCAGCAGCCGGACAGGGAACACCGGGGAGCTGTTTTTT
TRBJ2-2	once	TRBV7-2	16	-	CASSLVGGLNTGELFF	TGTGCCAGCAGCTTAGTCGGAGGATTGAACACCGGGGAGCTGTTTTTT
TRBJ1-5	-	TRBV6-5	16	TRBD1	CASSYSPTGSGQPQHF	TGTGCCAGCAGTTACTCACCGACAGGGTCAGGTCAGCCCCAGCATTTT
TRBJ1-1	-	TRBV13	14	TRBD1	CASSPDRAGSGAFF	TGTGCCAGCAGCCCCGACAGGGCCGGGTCGGGAGCTTTCTTT
TRBJ1-4	-	TRBV7-9	14	TRBD1	CASSPDRTNEKLFF	TGTGCCAGCAGCCCGGACAGGACTAATGAAAAACTGTTTTTT
TRBJ1-2	-	TRBV3-1/TRBV3-2	14	-	CASSQATVNYGYTF	TGTGCCAGCAGCCAAGCGACAGTGAACTATGGCTACACCTTC
TRBJ2-3	-	TRBV30	19	TRBD2	CAWSDTSGGAGRRTDTQYF	TGTGCCTGGAGTGATACTAGCGGGGGGGCGGGCCGACGCACAGATACGCAGTATTTT
TRBJ2-7	-	TRBV11-3	15	TRBD2	CASSFRAGDSYEQYF	TGTGCCAGCAGCTTCAGAGCGGGAGACTCCTACGAGCAGTACTTC
TRBJ2-7	-	TRBV6-2/TRBV6-3	16	TRBD1	CASSHTGTGRAYEQYF	TGTGCCAGCAGTCACACCGGGACAGGGAGAGCCTACGAGCAGTACTTC
TRBJ1-1	once	TRBV6-5	15	TRBD1	CASSYHGTGRTEAFF	TGTGCCAGCAGTTACCACGGGACAGGTCGCACTGAAGCTTTCTTT
TRBJ2-3	-	TRBV5-4	11	-	CASSLTDTQYF	TGTGCCAGCAGCCTCACAGATACGCAGTATTTT
TRBJ1-1	-	TRBV3-1/TRBV3-2	14	-	CASSHMTGNTEAFF	TGTGCCAGCAGCCACATGACAGGGAACACTGAAGCTTTCTTT
TRBJ2-3	-	TRBV30	14	-	CAWGDSGGADTQYF	TGTGCCTGGGGGGATAGCGGAGGGGCAGATACGCAGTATTTT
TRBJ2-5	-	TRBV4-1	16	TRBD1	CASSQDRKTGAETQYF	TGCGCCAGCAGCCAAGATAGGAAGACAGGGGCAGAGACCCAGTACTTC
TRBJ2-5	-	TRBV4-2	14	-	CASSQFQAQETQYF	TGTGCCAGCAGCCAATTCCAGGCGCAAGAGACCCAGTACTTC
TRBJ1-2	few	TRBV19	13	TRBD1	CASSTTGTYGYTF	TGTGCCAGTAGTACGACAGGGACCTATGGCTACACCTTC
TRBJ2-2	-	TRBV4-1	18	-	CASSQEHGRGKGTGELFF	TGCGCCAGCAGCCAAGAACACGGGCGCGGGAAGGGCACCGGGGAGCTGTTTTTT
TRBJ2-1	-	TRBV2	16	TRBD2	CASSEAAGGPLDEQFF	TGTGCCAGCAGTGAAGCGGCGGGAGGGCCTTTGGATGAGCAGTTCTTC
TRBJ1-5	-	TRBV3-1/TRBV3-2	12	-	CASSQDGGTQHF	TGTGCCAGCAGCCAAGACGGAGGAACCCAGCATTTT
TRBJ1-2	-	TRBV2	14	TRBD1	CASILTGANYGYTF	TGTGCCAGCATCTTGACAGGGGCTAACTATGGCTACACCTTC
TRBJ2-1	once	TRBV14	15	TRBD2	CASSFGLGSYNEQFF	TGTGCCAGCAGTTTCGGACTAGGATCCTACAATGAGCAGTTCTTC
TRBJ1-2	-	TRBV28	14	TRBD1	CASSLRTGGRGYTF	TGTGCCAGCAGTTTACGGACAGGGGGCCGGGGCTACACCTTC
TRBJ2-7	few	TRBV27	19	-	CASSPERRPLGQGGYEQYF	TGTGCCAGCAGTCCGGAACGAAGGCCCCTCGGGCAGGGCGGCTACGAGCAGTACTTC
TRBJ2-4	-	TRBV21-1	15	-	CASSKEGKGKNIQYF	TGTGCCAGCAGCAAGGAGGGGAAAGGCAAAAACATTCAGTACTTC
TRBJ2-7	-	TRBV11-2	16	-	CASSPHDRFGSYEQYF	TGTGCCAGCAGCCCCCATGACAGGTTTGGCTCCTACGAGCAGTACTTC
TRBJ1-2	-	TRBV19	14	TRBD1	CASTDRGNYYGYTF	TGTGCCAGTACCGACAGGGGAAATTACTATGGCTACACCTTC
TRBJ2-2	-	TRBV30	15	TRBD2	CAWKSSGRYTGELFF	TGTGCCTGGAAATCTAGCGGGAGGTACACCGGGGAGCTGTTTTTT
TRBJ2-1	few	TRBV7-9	12	-	CASSPSGNWQFF	TGTGCCAGCAGTCCTTCGGGGAACTGGCAGTTCTTC
TRBJ2-5	-	TRBV18	15	TRBD1	CASSPPSRGRETQYF	TGTGCCAGCTCACCACCGAGCAGGGGGCGAGAGACCCAGTACTTC